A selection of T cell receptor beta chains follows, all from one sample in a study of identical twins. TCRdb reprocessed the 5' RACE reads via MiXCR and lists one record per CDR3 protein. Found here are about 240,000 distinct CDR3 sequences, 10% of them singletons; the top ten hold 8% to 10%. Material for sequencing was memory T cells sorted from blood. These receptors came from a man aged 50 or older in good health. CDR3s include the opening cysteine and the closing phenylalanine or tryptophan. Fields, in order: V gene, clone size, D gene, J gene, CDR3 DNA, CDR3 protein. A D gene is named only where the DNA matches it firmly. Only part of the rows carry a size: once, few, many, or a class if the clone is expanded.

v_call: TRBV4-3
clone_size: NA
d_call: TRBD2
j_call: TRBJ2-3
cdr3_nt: TGCGCCAGCAGCCTCGGGACTAGCGGGAGGGCCGCAGATACGCAGTATTTT
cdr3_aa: CASSLGTSGRAADTQYF

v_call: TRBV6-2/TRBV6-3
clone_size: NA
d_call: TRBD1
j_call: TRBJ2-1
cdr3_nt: TGTGCCAGCAGGGACAGGGCGATTGGCTATGAGCAGTTCTTC
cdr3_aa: CASRDRAIGYEQFF

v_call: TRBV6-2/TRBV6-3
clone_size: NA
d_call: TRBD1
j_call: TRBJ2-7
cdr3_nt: TGTGCCAGCAGGACGACAGGGGGAACCAGGGACGAGCAGTACTTC
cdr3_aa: CASRTTGGTRDEQYF

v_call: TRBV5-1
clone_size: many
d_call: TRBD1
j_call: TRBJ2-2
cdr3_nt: TGCGCCAGCAGCACCCGACAGGGCCACACCGGGGAGCTGTTTTTT
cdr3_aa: CASSTRQGHTGELFF

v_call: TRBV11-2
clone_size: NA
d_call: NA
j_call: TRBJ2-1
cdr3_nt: TGTGCCAGCAGCTTACTCGCGGGGGCTCGCAATGAGCAGTTCTTC
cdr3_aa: CASSLLAGARNEQFF

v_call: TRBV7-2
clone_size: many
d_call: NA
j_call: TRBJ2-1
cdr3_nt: TGTGCCAGCAGCTTCACGTCGACGCCCGAAGGTGAGCAGTTCTTC
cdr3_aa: CASSFTSTPEGEQFF

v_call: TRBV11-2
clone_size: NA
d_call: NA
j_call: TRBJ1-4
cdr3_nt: TGTGCCAGCAGCTTAGACTCCCTTACCTATGAAAAACTGTTTTTT
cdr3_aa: CASSLDSLTYEKLFF

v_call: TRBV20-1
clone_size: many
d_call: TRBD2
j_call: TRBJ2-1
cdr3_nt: TGCAGTGCGGAGTTGGGAGCGGGGGGGACCTACAATGAGCAGTTCTTC
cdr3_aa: CSAELGAGGTYNEQFF

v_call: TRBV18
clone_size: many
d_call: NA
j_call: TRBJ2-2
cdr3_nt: TGTGCCAGCTCAACGACGGAGACCGGGGAGCTGTTTTTT
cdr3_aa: CASSTTETGELFF

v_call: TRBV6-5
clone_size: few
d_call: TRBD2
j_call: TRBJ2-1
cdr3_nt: TGTGCCAGCAGTTACCCCCAGGTCGGGACTAGCTACAATGAGCAGTTCTTC
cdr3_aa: CASSYPQVGTSYNEQFF

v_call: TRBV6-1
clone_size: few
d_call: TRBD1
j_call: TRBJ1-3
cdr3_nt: TGTGCCAGCAGCGATCAGGGACAGGGCGGAAACACCATATATTTT
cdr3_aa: CASSDQGQGGNTIYF

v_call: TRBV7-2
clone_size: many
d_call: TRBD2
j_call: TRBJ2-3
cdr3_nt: TGTGCCAGCAGCTTAGCTCCCTTCCTAGCGGGGGGAGGGGATACGCAGTATTTT
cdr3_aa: CASSLAPFLAGGGDTQYF

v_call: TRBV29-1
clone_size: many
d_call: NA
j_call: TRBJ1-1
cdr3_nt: TGCAGCGTTGCCCGGGAAGGGGGGAACACTGAAGCTTTCTTT
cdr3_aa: CSVAREGGNTEAFF

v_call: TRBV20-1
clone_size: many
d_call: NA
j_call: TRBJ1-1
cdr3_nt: TGCAGTGCTAGAACCAGGGAGGTCCCTGAAGCTTTCTTT
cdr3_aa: CSARTREVPEAFF

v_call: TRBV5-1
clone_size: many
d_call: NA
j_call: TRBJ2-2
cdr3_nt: TGCGCCAGCAGCTTGGGAGGGCAGGTCAACACCGGGGAGCTGTTTTTT
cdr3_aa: CASSLGGQVNTGELFF

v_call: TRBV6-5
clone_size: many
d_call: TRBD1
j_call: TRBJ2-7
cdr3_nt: TGTGCCAGCAGTTACTGGGCGGACAGGGACCCCTACGAGCAGTACTTC
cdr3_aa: CASSYWADRDPYEQYF

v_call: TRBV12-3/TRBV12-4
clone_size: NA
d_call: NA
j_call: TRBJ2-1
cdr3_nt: TGTGCCAGCAGACCCGGGACTGGTGCTAATGAGCAGTTCTTC
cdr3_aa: CASRPGTGANEQFF

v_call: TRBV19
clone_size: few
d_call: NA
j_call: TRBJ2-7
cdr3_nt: TGTGCCAGTAGTATTCGGGCCGGATACTACGAGCAGTACTTC
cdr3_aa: CASSIRAGYYEQYF

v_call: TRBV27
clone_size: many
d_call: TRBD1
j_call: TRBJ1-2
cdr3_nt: TGTGCCAGCAGTTACCAGACAGGGGGCGCGATCTATGCCGGCTACACCTTC
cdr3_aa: CASSYQTGGAIYAGYTF

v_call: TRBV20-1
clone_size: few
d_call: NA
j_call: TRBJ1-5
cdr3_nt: TGCAGTGCAACCCTCGGGGGCGCGGGCAATCAGCCCCAGCATTTT
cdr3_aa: CSATLGGAGNQPQHF

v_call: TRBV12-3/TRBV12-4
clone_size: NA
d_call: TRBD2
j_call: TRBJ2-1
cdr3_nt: TGTGCCTCCAACAAAGGGACTAGCAATGAGCAGTTCTTC
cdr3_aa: CASNKGTSNEQFF

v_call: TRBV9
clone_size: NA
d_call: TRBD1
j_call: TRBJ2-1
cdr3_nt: TGTGCCAGCAGCCACCGGGACAGGGGGCTAAATGAGCAGTTCTTC
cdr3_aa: CASSHRDRGLNEQFF

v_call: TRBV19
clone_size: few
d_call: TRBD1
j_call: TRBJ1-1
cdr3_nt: TGTGCCAGTAGTCCCGACAGGGGCTTCACTGAAGCTTTCTTT
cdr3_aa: CASSPDRGFTEAFF